This TCR beta chain was identified in a study of blood T cells in healthy people across ages. PCR was performed a second time for about 6 to 11 cycles using a sample-barcoded 5' primer and a J-beta primer mix. The template-switch adaptor, which had 12 random nucleotides, put a tag on each cDNA molecule. TCRdb independently ran MiXCR on the 5' RACE reads; one entry per CDR3 protein. The sample includes about 680,000 distinct CDR3 sequences, around 49% of them seen just once. V shed 6 bases and J shed 4 bases, with 6 bases lying between them. This CDR3 has 11 residues. V is TRBV12-3 or TRBV12-4 and J is TRBJ1-1; D call uncertain. This TCR was sampled from a woman in her fifties or sixties in good health. The sequencing sample was made of blood. DNA of the CDR3: TGTGCCAGCAGCGTGCTCACTGAAGCTTTCTTT. Amino acid sequence: CASSVLTEAFF.